The 18 T cell receptor beta chains in this list originate from one sample, sequenced in a study of shared clonotypes between healthy human individuals. The assay was immunoSEQ multiplex PCR, and TCRdb's table has in-frame clones only and misses some. The sample holds about 1 million clones, about 75% seen once. The sample comprised memory CD4+ T cells sorted from blood. Stated subset: CD45RA-negative fraction. These receptors were collected from a young man in good health.

This sequence joins TRBV7-2 and TRBJ2-1, with 10 nucleotides matching TRBD2. Germline CDR1 reads SGHTA; CDR2 reads FQGNSA. This CDR3 comprises 15 residues. V lost 4 bases, J lost 12 bases, and 12 bases stayed unmatched. CDR3 nucleotide sequence: TGTGCCAGCAGCTCCTCGGGACTAGCGTCCCAAGGGCAGTTCTTC. It is translated as CASSSSGLASQGQFF.

CDR3 sequence: CASNLFASGRGSYNEQFF. CDR3 nucleotides: TGTGCCAGCAACCTATTCGCTAGCGGGAGGGGTTCCTACAATGAGCAGTTCTTC. The chain couples TRBV5-6 to TRBJ2-1, with 12 bases aligning to TRBD2. The junction had 11 bases not matched to a gene; V was cut back by 6 bases and J by 1 base. The CDR3 contains 18 residues. Germline V gene sequence: CDR1 SGHDT, CDR2 YYEEEE. The complete variable domain, with remaining parts taken from reference TRBV5-6 and TRBJ2-1, reads DAGVTQSPTHLIKTRGQQVTLRCSPKSGHDTVSWYQQALGQGPQFIFQYYEEEERQRGNFPDRFSGHQFPNYSSELNVNALLLGDSALYLCASNLFASGRGSYNEQFFGPGTRLTVL.

The V and J genes are TRBV5-6 and TRBJ1-2; TRBD1 matches at 9 bases. V dropped 0 bases and J dropped 8; count of bases not matched to a gene: 5. CDR3 length: 14 residues. Per germline, CDR1 SGHDT and CDR2 YYEEEE. The CDR3, as DNA: TGTGCCAGCAGCTTGGGTGGACAGGGGTACGGCTACACCTTC. This encodes CASSLGGQGYGYTF.

The table lists this clone with a count of one. This chain links TRBV28 with TRBJ2-7; possible D gene TRBD2, 6 bases. Germline V gene data show CDR1 as MDHEN and CDR2 as SYDVKM. The CDR3 is made up of 15 amino acids. The V end lost 3 bases, the J end lost 0 bases, and 12 bases lay between the germline ends. CDR3 sequence: CASSFSGLTSYEQYF. CDR3 in DNA: TGTGCCAGCAGTTTCTCGGGACTGACCTCCTACGAGCAGTACTTC.

The DNA of the CDR3 is TGCGCCAGCAGTCCGTCGAATGGACTAAGTACTACGCAGCAGTACTTC. Translation: CASSPSNGLSTTQQYF. The V and J genes are TRBV10-2 and TRBJ2-7; perhaps TRBD2 as D (6 bases). V lost 5 bases, J lost 8 bases, and 25 bases lay in between. The CDR3 is 16 residues long. CDR1 and CDR2 (germline): WSHSY, SAAADI.

The J gene is TRBJ1-1, the V gene TRBV5-6; TRBD1 matches at 7 bases. This CDR3 has 16 amino acids. The V segment lost 4 bases and the J segment 0 bases; nucleotides outside the gene matches: 9. Germline V lookup: CDR1 SGHDT, CDR2 YYEEEE. The CDR3 DNA follows: TGTGCCAGCAGCCGACAGGGTTCCAACATGAACACTGAAGCTTTCTTT. It yields the protein CASSRQGSNMNTEAFF.

The rearrangement links TRBV19 to TRBJ1-2; TRBD1 matches 7 bases. V lost 9 bases to trimming and J lost 4 bases; unmatched junction nucleotides: 14. This CDR3 has 15 residues. CDR1 LNHDA and CDR2 SQIVND come from the germline V gene (reference sequence). CDR3 region: CASLTSGTALYGYTF. The CDR3 DNA reads as TGTGCCAGCCTAACAAGCGGGACAGCCCTCTATGGCTACACCTTC.

This clone showed up just a few times. One base away lies a much larger clone, so this may be a sequencing read error. This same CDR3 is encoded by further DNA sequences in the sample. CDR3 in amino acids: CASSYSTGELFF. CDR3 sequence (DNA): TGTGCCAGCAGTTACTCGACCGGGGAGCTGTTTTTT. The V call is TRBV6-5, the J call TRBJ2-2; no definite D call. V shed 0 bases and J shed 5 bases, with 1 base lying between them. This CDR3 is 12 amino acids long. Germline CDR1 and CDR2: MNHEY and SVGAGI.

The chain recombines TRBV5-4 with TRBJ2-1; 8 bases match TRBD2. V was clipped by 4 bases and J by 10 bases; unmatched bases: 4. CDR3 length equals 12 residues. Germline-derived CDR1 and CDR2 are SGHNT and YYREEE (reference sequence). CDR3 amino acids: CASSLGTREQFF. The CDR3 region has the DNA TGTGCCAGCAGCCTCGGGACTAGAGAGCAGTTCTTC.

The chain links TRBV4-3 to TRBJ2-1; TRBD1 is a possible D gene (6 bases). V shed 3 bases and J shed 7 bases, with 19 bases lying between them. Germline-derived CDR1 and CDR2 are LGHNA and YSLEER. The CDR3 is 16 residues long. The CDR3 spells CASSHQKRGRGNEQFF. The CDR3 DNA reads as TGCGCCAGCAGCCACCAAAAACGGGGCAGGGGAAATGAGCAGTTCTTC.

The chain recombines TRBV4-3 with TRBJ1-4, with D unresolved. From germline, CDR1 is LGHNA and CDR2 YSLEER. The V end was cut by 5 bases, the J end by 0 bases, with 13 bases between. This CDR3 is built from 16 residues. The CDR3 DNA reads as TGCGCCAGCAGCTCGACTCACGGAGCAACTAATGAAAAACTGTTTTTT. As protein: CASSSTHGATNEKLFF.

The genes are TRBV30 and TRBJ2-7; D possibly corresponds to TRBD1 (6 bases). Looked up from germline, CDR1 is GTSNPN and CDR2 is SVGIG (reference sequence). V was cut by 1 base and J by 5 bases, with 9 bases left in between. This CDR3 spans 12 amino acids. CDR3 amino acids: CAWSDNRDEQYF. DNA for the CDR3: TGTGCCTGGAGTGATAACAGGGACGAGCAGTACTTC.

The chain joins TRBV28 to TRBJ1-2; D is unresolved. The CDR3 covers 14 residues. Germline V gene sequence: CDR1 MDHEN, CDR2 SYDVKM. V lost 7 bases and J lost 4, with 16 bases in between. The CDR3 protein is CASNNPRGSYGYTF. CDR3 nucleotide sequence: TGTGCCAGCAACAACCCTCGAGGGTCCTATGGCTACACCTTC.

This clone appeared a few times. The chain recombines TRBV9 with TRBJ1-6; 10 nucleotides line up with TRBD1. J gave up 8 bases and V 0 bases, and 2 bases lay outside the gene matches. Germline V lookup: CDR1 SGDLS, CDR2 YYNGEE. This CDR3 is 15 amino acids long. The CDR3 region has the DNA TGTGCCAGCAGCGTAGAGGGACAGGGGTATTCACCCCTCCACTTT. This translates into CASSVEGQGYSPLHF.

This clone was seen only once. The chain links TRBV25-1 to TRBJ2-7; tentatively, D is TRBD1 (5 bases). Germline lookup yields CDR1 MGHDK and CDR2 SYGVNS. The CDR3 has 11 amino acids. V was cut by 1 base and J by 8 bases, with 6 bases left in between. The CDR3, as DNA: TGTGCCAGCAGTGAATTGGGGCAGCAGTACTTC. Translating it yields CASSELGQQYF.

V and J are TRBV25-1 and TRBJ1-2; D is possibly TRBD1 (5 bases). This CDR3 region has 17 residues. Germline V gene lookup returns CDR1 MGHDK and CDR2 SYGVNS. With 4 bases removed from V and 7 bases from J, the gap between germline ends came to 25 bases. The CDR3 loop reads CASSASMLSIGGSGYTF. The CDR3 DNA reads TGTGCCAGCAGTGCCTCGATGCTCAGCATTGGGGGTAGTGGCTACACCTTC.

Remarks on this clone: In the same sample, other DNA sequences code for this CDR3. The genes are TRBV5-1 and TRBJ2-1; no definite D call. The germline V gene encodes CDR1 SGHRS and CDR2 YFSETQ. The CDR3 length is 12 residues. V was pared by 0 bases and J by 7 bases, with 5 bases between. As DNA, the CDR3 is TGCGCCAGCAGCTTGGAGGTAAATGAGCAGTTCTTC. It specifies CASSLEVNEQFF. Variable domain in full (rest from reference TRBV5-1 and TRBJ2-1): KAGVTQTPRYLIKTRGQQVTLSCSPISGHRSVSWYQQTPGQGLQFLFEYFSETQRNKGNFPGRFSGRQFSNSRSEMNVSTLELGDSALYLCASSLEVNEQFFGPGTRLTVL.

The genes are TRBV18 and TRBJ2-2, with no clear D. V shed 2 bases and J shed 5 bases, with 6 bases lying between them. The CDR3 totals 13 residues. CDR1 KGHSH and CDR2 LQKENI come from the germline V gene. The CDR3 DNA follows: TGTGCCAGCTCACCAAAGAGGACCGGGGAGCTGTTTTTT. Residues: CASSPKRTGELFF.